The 2 T cell receptor beta chains given below trace back to one sample, sequenced in a study of blood T cell repertoires in COVID-19. The method was immunoSEQ multiplex PCR; TCRdb's version includes in-frame clones alone and lacks a portion of them. In the table there are around 200,000 clones, 85% of which are singletons. The sequenced sample consisted of PBMCs or T cells enriched from blood (not recorded which). The receptors stem from a man between 35 and 55 years old who had recovered from COVID-19.

This rearrangement joins TRBV5-4 to TRBJ2-7, with D possibly matching TRBD1 (5 bases). The CDR3 spans 15 residues. Germline V gene lookup returns CDR1 SGHNT and CDR2 YYREEE (reference sequence). V gave up 0 bases and J gave up 5 bases, with 15 bases separating them. CDR3 sequence reads: CASSLVGQGRNEQYF. DNA for the CDR3: TGTGCCAGCAGCTTGGTTGGTCAGGGTCGGAACGAGCAGTACTTC.

The V call is TRBV5-6, the J call TRBJ2-7; 11 nucleotides agree with TRBD2. This CDR3 contains 14 residues. CDR1 and CDR2 from the germline V gene are SGHDT and YYEEEE. V dropped 0 bases and J dropped 7; count of bases not matched to a gene: 3. The CDR3: CASSLVPSGGEQYF. The CDR3 nucleotides read TGTGCCAGCAGCTTGGTTCCTAGCGGGGGGGAGCAGTACTTC.